These 15 T cell receptor beta chains came from one sample sequenced in a study of shared clonotypes between healthy human individuals. Method: immunoSEQ multiplex PCR; TCRdb's copy keeps in-frame clones and lacks some. The data hold some 500,000 clones, with roughly 85% observed a single time. Sequencing was done on a sample of PBMCs. Every receptor here comes from a woman in her thirties or forties in good health. Some clones in this sample may be carry-over from other donors' samples.

This clone was counted a single time. J is TRBJ2-2 and V is TRBV4-2; TRBD2 agrees at 11 bases. Germline V gene lookup returns CDR1 LGHNA and CDR2 YNFKEQ. The CDR3 has 20 amino acids. The DNA of the CDR3 is TGTGCTTCCGGGGACTGGGGGCGATTACTAGCGGGAGCAAACACCGGGGAGCTGTTTTTT. This codes for CASGDWGRLLAGANTGELFF.

CDR3 sequence (DNA): TGTGCCAGCAGCTCCGGGACTAGCGGGAGGGCCAATGAGCAGTTCTTC. This codes for CASSSGTSGRANEQFF. V gene TRBV7-3 combines with J gene TRBJ2-1, with 16 bases that match TRBD2. The CDR3 sequence is 16 residues long. From germline, CDR1 is SGHTA and CDR2 FQGTGA. V lost 4 bases and J lost 6; bases outside the gene matches: 3.

This sequence joins TRBV20-1 and TRBJ2-7; D gene unclear. Germline V gene data show CDR1 as DFQATT and CDR2 as SNEGSKA (reference sequence). The CDR3 is 11 residues long. Trimming took 2 bases from V and 3 from J, leaving 5 bases between them. In DNA, the CDR3 is TGCAGTGCTAGAAACGGCTACGAGCAGTACTTC. Translated, it gives CSARNGYEQYF.

The CDR3, as DNA: TGTGCCAGCAGTCTCCACCAGGGCCATTCACTCAATGAGCAGTTCTTC. Its translation: CASSLHQGHSLNEQFF. The chain recombines TRBV27 with TRBJ2-1; a weak D match, TRBD1 (5 bases). Germline CDR1 MNHEY, CDR2 SMNVEV (reference sequence). This CDR3 has 16 amino acids. The V end lost 5 bases, the J end lost 6 bases, and 20 bases lay between the germline ends.

The chain uses TRBV19 and TRBJ2-2, with TRBD2 matching over 8 bases. CDR3 length equals 14 residues. In germline, CDR1 is LNHDA, CDR2 SQIVND (reference sequence). Trimming removed 9 bases from V and 0 bases from J; junction bases left unmatched: 3. The CDR3 DNA reads as TGTGCCAGCCGGGGACTAGCGAACACCGGGGAGCTGTTTTTT. Amino acid sequence: CASRGLANTGELFF.

The rearrangement links TRBV20-1 to TRBJ1-2; D gene ambiguous. With 0 bases removed from V and 8 bases from J, the gap between germline ends came to 7 bases. This CDR3 spans 11 amino acids. The V gene's germline CDR1 is DFQATT and CDR2 SNEGSKA (reference sequence). CDR3 in amino acids: CSARDSGGYTF. As DNA, the CDR3 is TGCAGTGCTAGAGATTCGGGCGGCTACACCTTC.

The rearrangement links TRBV7-6 to TRBJ2-7; TRBD2 matches 7 bases. V trimming: 4 bases; J trimming: 0 bases; junction bases outside the gene matches: 3. Germline loops: CDR1 SGHVS, CDR2 FNYEAQ. This CDR3 contains 14 residues. Here the CDR3 DNA reads TGTGCCAGCAGCTACCGGGACTACTCCTACGAGCAGTACTTC. This encodes CASSYRDYSYEQYF.

The CDR3 loop is CASSFLRGISYEQYF. In nucleotides, the CDR3 is TGTGCCAGCAGCTTTCTCCGCGGGATCTCCTACGAGCAGTACTTC. This chain connects TRBV7-2 to TRBJ2-7, with a weak D call TRBD2 (6 bases). CDR1 and CDR2 (germline): SGHTA, FQGNSA. V was trimmed by 3 bases and J by 0 bases, leaving 12 bases between them. CDR3 length equals 15 residues.

The J gene is TRBJ2-5, the V gene TRBV5-1; 11 bases agree with TRBD2. CDR1 and CDR2 (germline): SGHRS, YFSETQ. Trimming removed 4 bases from V and 2 bases from J; junction bases left unmatched: 7. The CDR3 extends over 16 amino acids. The CDR3 region has the DNA TGCGCCAGCAGCACTCCACGGACTAGCGGGCAAGAGACCCAGTACTTC. Protein sequence: CASSTPRTSGQETQYF.

The J gene is TRBJ1-5, the V gene TRBV15; D may be TRBD1 (6 bases). The CDR3 totals 15 residues. CDR1 and CDR2 from the germline V gene are LNHNV and YYDKDF (reference sequence). Trimming removed 3 bases at V and 3 bases at J, with 12 bases between. CDR3 region: CATSRGGGSNQPQHF. The CDR3 coding sequence is TGTGCCACCAGCAGGGGAGGGGGGTCCAATCAGCCCCAGCATTTT. The whole variable domain, remainder taken from reference TRBV15 and TRBJ1-5, is DAMVIQNPRYQVTQFGKPVTLSCSQTLNHNVMYWYQQKSSQAPKLLFHYYDKDFNNEADTPDNFQSRRPNTSFCFLDIRSPGLGDTAMYLCATSRGGGSNQPQHFGDGTRLSIL.

J is TRBJ2-2 and V is TRBV5-1, with D possibly TRBD2 on 5 matching bases. The CDR3 runs 13 residues. Between the trimmed V and J ends, which lost 10 bases and 4 bases, there was a span of 14 bases. The germline CDR1 and CDR2 sequences are SGHRS and YFSETQ. Written as DNA, the CDR3 is TGCGCCCTTCGGGGAGCGTTCACCGGGGAGCTGTTTTTT. Translating gives CALRGAFTGELFF. The full variable domain, with the rest looked up from reference TRBV5-1 and TRBJ2-2, is KAGVTQTPRYLIKTRGQQVTLSCSPISGHRSVSWYQQTPGQGLQFLFEYFSETQRNKGNFPGRFSGRQFSNSRSEMNVSTLELGDSALYLCALRGAFTGELFFGEGSRLTVL.

The gene calls are TRBV11-2 and TRBJ2-5, with 7 bases fitting TRBD2. Germline loops: CDR1 SGHAT, CDR2 FQNNGV. This CDR3 has 17 residues. The junction had 13 bases not matched to a gene; V was cut back by 1 base and J by 5 bases. The CDR3 sequence is CASSLVGLAAPFETQYF. In DNA form, the CDR3 reads TGTGCCAGCAGCTTAGTGGGTCTAGCGGCACCCTTTGAGACCCAGTACTTC.

This chain links TRBV4-2 with TRBJ1-1; D gene unclear. This CDR3 comprises 13 residues. Germline CDR1 and CDR2: LGHNA and YNFKEQ. V gave up 1 base and J gave up 5 bases, with 8 bases separating them. The CDR3 sequence is CASSQGLGTEAFF. The CDR3 coding sequence is TGTGCCAGCAGCCAAGGACTTGGAACTGAAGCTTTCTTT.

This rearrangement joins TRBV10-3 to TRBJ1-5; D remains unclear. This CDR3 spans 12 amino acids. Germline V gene sequence: CDR1 ENHRY, CDR2 SYGVKD. Trimming pared 8 bases from V and 6 bases from J, leaving 11 bases between. The CDR3 is CAIGGVGQPQHF. CDR3 coding DNA: TGTGCCATCGGAGGAGTAGGTCAGCCCCAGCATTTT.

This chain joins TRBV9 and TRBJ2-7, with TRBD1 matching over 7 bases. CDR3 length: 18 amino acids. Per the germline V gene, CDR1 is SGDLS and CDR2 is YYNGEE. After removal of 4 bases from V and 2 bases from J, the junction contained 18 bases not matched to a gene. CDR3: CASSSVESARDSTYEQYF. For the CDR3, the DNA is TGTGCCAGCAGCTCAGTAGAGTCTGCCCGGGACAGCACCTACGAGCAGTACTTC.